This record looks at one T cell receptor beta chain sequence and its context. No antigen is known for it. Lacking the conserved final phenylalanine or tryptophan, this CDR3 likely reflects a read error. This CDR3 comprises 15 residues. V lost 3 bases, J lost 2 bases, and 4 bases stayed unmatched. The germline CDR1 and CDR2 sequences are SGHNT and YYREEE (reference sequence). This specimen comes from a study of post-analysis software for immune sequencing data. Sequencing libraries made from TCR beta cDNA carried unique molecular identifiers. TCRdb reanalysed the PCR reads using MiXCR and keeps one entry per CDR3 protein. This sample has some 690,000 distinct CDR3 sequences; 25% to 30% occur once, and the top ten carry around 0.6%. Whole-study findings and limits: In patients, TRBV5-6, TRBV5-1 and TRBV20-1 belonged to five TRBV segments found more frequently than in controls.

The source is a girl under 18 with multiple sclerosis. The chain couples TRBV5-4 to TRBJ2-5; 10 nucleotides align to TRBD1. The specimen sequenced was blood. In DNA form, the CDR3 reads TGTGCCAGCAGCTCCTGGACAGGGGGGCAAGAGACCCAGTACTGC. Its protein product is CASSSWTGGQETQYC.